The T cell receptor beta chain described here comes from a study of T-cell reconstitution after alpha-beta-depleted transplantation in children. TCRbeta library preparation incorporated unique molecular identifiers. TCRdb called the PCR reads again in MiXCR, with one record for every CDR3 protein. The data contain about 200,000 distinct CDR3 sequences, roughly 15% of them singletons. In its sample, this clonotype was seen a few times. The sample was PBMCs from the stem cell graft donor, taken from the stem cell graft. The receptor comes from a human donor who donated a stem cell graft to a child with acute lymphoblastic leukemia.

The CDR3 loop reads CSARDLTPRDFYNSPLHF. In DNA form, the CDR3 reads TGCAGTGCTAGAGATTTGACACCCAGGGACTTCTATAATTCACCCCTCCACTTT. The J gene is TRBJ1-6, the V gene TRBV20-1; TRBD1 might be the D (5 bases). The CDR3 has 18 residues. Germline V gene sequence: CDR1 DFQATT, CDR2 SNEGSKA (reference sequence). Trimming cost V 0 bases and J 3 bases, with 18 bases left between them.